This TCR beta chain was obtained from a study of beta chain features in type 1 diabetes. About the research overall: Healthy donors resembled patients in age, gender and cell yields.

Notes on this clone: What it recognizes is unknown.

General study findings and limits: VDJ junctions sequenced from type 1 diabetes patients showed fewer insertions and more deletions. It was among patients, rather than healthy donors, that naive, central memory and Treg TCRB repertoires appeared more similar.

The whole isolated RNA underwent reverse transcription, so sequencing captured expressed TCRB transcripts. Clones were read by immunoSEQ multiplex PCR, and TCRdb kept only the in-frame ones, dropping some. The data hold 350,000 to 450,000 clones, with around 14% observed a single time. CDR3 length equals 14 residues. Trimming left V 4 bases short and J 5 bases short, with 17 bases between. In germline, CDR1 is SQVTM, CDR2 ANQGSEA. The sequence was obtained from a man aged 25 to 45 in good health. J is TRBJ2-5 and V is TRBV29-1; no reliable D call. Specimen: naive CD4+ T cells from blood. The CDR3 region has the DNA TGCAGCGTTGGACGGACGGTCAGTTGGGAGACCCAGTACTTC. Translated, it gives CSVGRTVSWETQYF.